This T cell receptor beta chain was found in a study of T cell responses to AZD1222 COVID-19 vaccine (dated by TCRdb to the early 2020s). With respect to the entire study: Because spike-specific TCR depth and breadth did not differ between the two schedules, AZD1222 recipients who got a second dose at roughly 4 weeks were pooled with those who got a second dose at roughly 12 weeks. TCR sequencing covered over 230 trial participants: 200 to 210 given two doses of AZD1222 and 26 given two doses of MenACWY control vaccine. Trial participants were enrolled by age into subgroups of 18-55, 56-69 and 70-plus years, and around 140, 26 and 57 TCR-sequenced participants, respectively, were included in these subgroups.

The paper's findings and limits, for the study overall: Epitopes outside the regions mutated in the B.1.351 and B.1.1.7 variants were reportedly recognized by nearly half of the unique spike-specific TCRs. Conclusions about previously exposed vaccinees were limited because only six AZD1222 recipients were SARS-CoV-2 seropositive at baseline. After two AZD1222 doses, both the breadth and the depth of spike-specific TCRs were significantly higher than at day 0 and than in MenACWY recipients. The 56-69-year group was small, and its depth increase did not reach significance, likely because of low power. Most participants were white British and females outnumbered males, and the authors suggested that clonal diversity may have been underestimated. CD4 TCRs associated with the vaccine covered the entire spike protein, and the dominant responses were in regions 160-218 and 743-854. Because no day 14 peak-response samples were available, repertoires were characterized only after the peak T cell response.

The CDR3 regions of human TCRbeta chains were analyzed by immunosequencing. The authors processed their data as follows. Repertoire TCRs were checked for matches against a reference library of SARS-CoV-2-specific TCRs that had been generated using the MIRA antigen-specificity platform. Breadth meant the fraction of unique TCRs that were SARS-CoV-2-associated, whereas depth meant the fraction of total T cells that were SARS-CoV-2-associated. Each spike-specific TCR was assigned to its reactive spike region and to a CD4 or CD8 class using the MIRA data. Log10-transformed breadth and depth values were compared by one-way ANOVA with Sidak's multiple comparisons tests. TCRdb's version of the immuneACCESS table is confined to in-frame rearrangements and falls short of the full clone set. An unresolved V gene accounts for under half of the shortfall where checked; the remainder is of unknown origin. The V and J calls and the clone size are those of that table, but D and trimming were determined from the DNA. Counted in this sample were 73,000 or so clones; 80% to 90% of them appeared once. The ten largest make up under 7% of the sample.

Worth noting for this clone: The target of this receptor is not known. Base qualities were left out, and no much larger clone turns up one base away.

In the paper's terms, the time point label means: baseline before first vaccination. Vaccinee samples were obtained from the UK trials COV001 and COV002, which included a single-blind randomized controlled phase 2/3 trial of AZD1222 (ChAdOx1 nCoV-19) in healthy adults. Trial participant PBMC samples were collected at day 0 and day 28 after the second dose for TCRbeta chain sequencing. Via the germline V gene, CDR1 is SGHNT and CDR2 YENEEA. The CDR3 measures 15 amino acids from cysteine to phenylalanine. The only DNA kept is the CDR3, 45 bases in frame from the first base. V is reduced by 4 bases and J by 0 bases, leaving a spacing of 10 bases between them.

The chain uses TRBV11-3 and TRBJ1-3; no D gene is confidently identified. The receptor was derived from an adult in good health. The sequencing here drew on peripheral blood, taken on day 0 of AZD1222 vaccination. The CDR3 reads as follows: CASSSNSLSGNTIYF. The DNA sequence is as follows: TGTGCCAGCAGCTCCAACAGTCTCTCTGGAAACACCATATATTTT.